The sequence of this T cell receptor (beta chain) was determined in a study of T cell changes during pregnancy in multiple sclerosis. TCRdb's copy holds only in-frame clones and misses some; the assay was immunoSEQ multiplex PCR. The sample has roughly 99,000 clones; less than 95% are singletons. This clone was found once. This receptor was taken from a female donor in good health, enrolled as a control in a pregnancy study. Sequencing used peripheral blood, obtained in the third trimester of pregnancy.

CDR3 amino acids: CASSLTSGISYEQYF. The CDR3 coding sequence is TGTGCCAGCAGCTTAACTAGCGGGATCTCCTACGAGCAGTACTTC. The genes are TRBV7-2 and TRBJ2-7; 10 bases are a match to TRBD2. The ends lost 2 bases at V and 0 bases at J; junction bases unmatched: 1. The CDR3 covers 15 residues. The germline CDR1 and CDR2 sequences are SGHTA and FQGNSA.